These T cell receptor beta chains were read from a single sample in a study of blood T cells in healthy people across ages. TCRdb re-derived calls from the 5' RACE reads in MiXCR, one entry per CDR3 protein. This table has over 1,300,000 distinct CDR3 sequences, approximately 59% appearing once. Specimen: blood. The receptors here all came from a man younger than 35 in good health. The CDR3 runs from the conserved cysteine through the conserved F or W. The D gene is left open where the match is weak. Clone size is given for some rows only: seen once, a few or many times, or a class if the clone is expanded.

d_gene	abundance	v_gene	j_gene	CDR3aa	CDR3nt
TRBD1	-	TRBV12-3/TRBV12-4	TRBJ1-2	CATITGTGAGHGYTF	TGTGCCACCATAACCGGGACAGGGGCCGGCCATGGCTACACCTTC
TRBD2	-	TRBV29-1	TRBJ2-7	CSVAPGTSGLYEQYF	TGCAGCGTCGCCCCGGGGACTAGCGGGCTCTACGAGCAGTACTTC
-	-	TRBV4-1	TRBJ1-2	CASSQVGQHYGYTF	TGCGCCAGCAGCCAAGTTGGGCAGCACTATGGCTACACCTTC
TRBD2	-	TRBV6-2/TRBV6-3	TRBJ2-5	CASSSLTSGDQETQYF	TGTGCCAGCAGTTCCTTGACTAGCGGGGATCAAGAGACCCAGTACTTC
-	few	TRBV29-1	TRBJ2-1	CSVDRGGIIRDEQFF	TGCAGCGTTGATAGAGGGGGAATAATTAGGGATGAGCAGTTCTTC
TRBD2	few	TRBV6-6	TRBJ2-7	CASRRLAGNYEQYF	TGTGCCAGCAGACGACTAGCGGGGAACTACGAGCAGTACTTC
-	many	TRBV7-2	TRBJ1-2	CASSLRQGAYGYTF	TGTGCCAGCAGCTTAAGGCAGGGAGCCTATGGCTACACCTTC
-	-	TRBV6-1	TRBJ1-2	CASSESPEGNYGYTF	TGTGCCAGCAGTGAATCCCCTGAAGGGAACTATGGCTACACCTTC
-	-	TRBV24-1	TRBJ2-3	CATSEAKSPHIQYF	TGTGCCACCAGTGAAGCGAAGTCCCCTCACATCCAGTATTTT
TRBD1	-	TRBV11-2	TRBJ2-7	CASSLDRTGAYEQYF	TGTGCCAGCAGCTTAGATAGGACAGGGGCCTACGAGCAGTACTTC
-	once	TRBV20-1	TRBJ1-1	CSALDSGTEAFF	TGCAGTGCACTGGACAGTGGCACTGAAGCTTTCTTT
-	many	TRBV20-1	TRBJ2-1	CSARGVASEYNEQFF	TGCAGTGCTAGGGGGGTAGCTAGCGAGTACAATGAGCAGTTCTTC
-	-	TRBV4-1	TRBJ2-7	CASSPEALSHLVINEQYF	TGCGCCAGCAGCCCTGAAGCCCTAAGTCATTTAGTCATCAACGAGCAGTACTTC
-	-	TRBV7-9	TRBJ2-5	CASSSPGPQVETQYF	TGTGCCAGCAGCTCCCCCGGTCCCCAGGTAGAGACCCAGTACTTC
-	-	TRBV20-1	TRBJ2-3	CSARRAADTQYF	TGCAGTGCTAGAAGGGCCGCAGATACGCAGTATTTT
TRBD1	-	TRBV6-6	TRBJ1-6	CASRQGQDGDSSPLHF	TGTGCCAGCAGACAAGGACAGGACGGGGATTCTTCACCCCTCCACTTT
-	-	TRBV7-2	TRBJ2-4	CASSPYGLENIQYF	TGTGCCAGCAGCCCGTACGGTTTGGAAAACATTCAGTACTTC
-	-	TRBV4-1	TRBJ1-1	CASSQVPSVTEAFF	TGCGCCAGCAGCCAAGTCCCTTCTGTCACTGAAGCTTTCTTT
-	-	TRBV12-3/TRBV12-4	TRBJ2-3	CASFLGGPALRTDTQYF	TGTGCCAGCTTTTTAGGGGGGCCGGCCCTCCGCACAGATACGCAGTATTTT
-	-	TRBV4-3	TRBJ2-1	CASSQRGAGSGEQFF	TGCGCCAGCAGCCAAAGAGGGGCGGGGAGCGGAGAGCAGTTCTTC
-	-	TRBV30	TRBJ2-7	CAWRAPGDRGEQYF	TGTGCCTGGAGGGCCCCAGGGGACCGGGGTGAGCAGTACTTC
-	-	TRBV12-3/TRBV12-4	TRBJ1-6	CARRKGDSPLHF	TGTGCCCGCAGGAAGGGTGACTCACCCCTCCACTTT
-	few	TRBV7-9	TRBJ1-2	CASSSGAGQIVYGYTF	TGTGCCAGCAGCTCAGGAGCTGGACAGATTGTCTATGGCTACACCTTC
TRBD1	-	TRBV27	TRBJ1-6	CASSDRGPSSYNSPLHF	TGTGCCAGCAGCGACAGGGGGCCGAGCTCCTATAATTCACCCCTCCACTTT
-	-	TRBV21-1	TRBJ2-1	CASSNGTPIDEQFF	TGTGCCAGCAGCAACGGCACCCCTATCGATGAGCAGTTCTTC
-	-	TRBV7-9	TRBJ2-7	CASSSPLNEQYF	TGTGCCAGCAGCTCCCCATTAAACGAGCAGTACTTC
TRBD1	-	TRBV7-2	TRBJ2-7	CASSLSRDRGHEQYF	TGTGCCAGCAGCTTATCCCGGGACAGGGGCCACGAGCAGTACTTC
-	few	TRBV4-1	TRBJ2-3	CASSLTSNLYF	TGCGCCAGCAGCCTGACTAGTAACCTGTATTTT
TRBD2	few	TRBV27	TRBJ2-7	CASSRVAGDSYEQYF	TGTGCCAGCAGCCGGGTAGCGGGCGACTCCTACGAGCAGTACTTC
-	few	TRBV4-3	TRBJ2-5	CASSQVPSGTQYF	TGCGCCAGCAGCCAAGTCCCGTCCGGGACCCAGTACTTC
-	once	TRBV6-5	TRBJ2-1	CASSYSNSRAGREQFF	TGTGCCAGCAGTTACTCGAACAGTAGGGCCGGCAGAGAGCAGTTCTTC
TRBD2	-	TRBV20-1	TRBJ2-7	CSARLAGLDEQYF	TGCAGTGCGCGACTAGCGGGATTAGACGAGCAGTACTTC
TRBD2	-	TRBV4-2	TRBJ2-7	CASSQEGIVSGTAYEQYF	TGTGCCAGCAGCCAAGAGGGTATAGTAAGCGGGACGGCCTACGAGCAGTACTTC
-	-	TRBV6-6	TRBJ2-3	CASSYLGTSTDTQYF	TGTGCCAGCAGTTATTTAGGTACTAGCACAGATACGCAGTATTTT
TRBD2	-	TRBV6-2/TRBV6-3	TRBJ2-4	CASSMGLANIQYF	TGTGCCAGCAGTATGGGACTAGCGAACATTCAGTACTTC
TRBD1	-	TRBV29-1	TRBJ2-1	CSANPGQGSNEQFF	TGCAGCGCGAATCCGGGACAGGGGTCCAATGAGCAGTTCTTC
-	few	TRBV7-9	TRBJ2-3	CASSLNGVLDTQYF	TGTGCCAGCAGCTTAAATGGCGTCCTGGATACGCAGTATTTT
-	-	TRBV6-2/TRBV6-3	TRBJ1-3	CASCWPDLYGNTIYF	TGTGCCAGCTGTTGGCCGGACCTTTACGGGAACACCATATATTTT